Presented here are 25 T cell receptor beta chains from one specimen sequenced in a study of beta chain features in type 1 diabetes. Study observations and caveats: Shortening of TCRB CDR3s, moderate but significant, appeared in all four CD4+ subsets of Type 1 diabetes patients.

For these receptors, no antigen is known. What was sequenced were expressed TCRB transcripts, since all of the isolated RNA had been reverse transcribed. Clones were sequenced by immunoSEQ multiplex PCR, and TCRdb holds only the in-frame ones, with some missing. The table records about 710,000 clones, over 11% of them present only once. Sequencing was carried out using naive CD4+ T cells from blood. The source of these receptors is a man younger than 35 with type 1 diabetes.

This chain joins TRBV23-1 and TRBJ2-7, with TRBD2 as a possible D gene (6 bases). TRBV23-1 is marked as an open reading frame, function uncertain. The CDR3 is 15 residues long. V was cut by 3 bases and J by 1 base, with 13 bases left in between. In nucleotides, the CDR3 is TGCGCCAGCAGTCACATCCGGGACTTTTCCTACGAGCAGTACTTC. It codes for CASSHIRDFSYEQYF.

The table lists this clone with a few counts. Here the CDR3 reads CSVNPGQGVTDTQYF. The CDR3 DNA is TGCAGCGTCAACCCGGGACAGGGTGTCACAGATACGCAGTATTTT. The chain uses TRBV29-1 and TRBJ2-3; 9 nucleotides agree with TRBD1. The CDR3 runs to 15 residues. V was pared by 6 bases and J by 2 bases, with 9 bases of the junction left unmatched. Germline V lookup: CDR1 SQVTM, CDR2 ANQGSEA.

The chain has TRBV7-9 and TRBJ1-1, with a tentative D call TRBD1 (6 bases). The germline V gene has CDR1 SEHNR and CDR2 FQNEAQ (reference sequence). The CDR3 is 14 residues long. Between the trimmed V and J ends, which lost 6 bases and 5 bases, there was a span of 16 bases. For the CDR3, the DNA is TGTGCCAGCAGTCCCCCGGGGGGGCTGACTGAAGCTTTCTTT. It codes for CASSPPGGLTEAFF.

The CDR3 sequence is CASSLVSSNYGYTF. The CDR3 coding sequence is TGTGCCAGCAGCTTAGTTTCCAGCAACTATGGCTACACCTTC. The chain is built from TRBV7-2 and TRBJ1-2; D gene ambiguous. The V and J ends lost 1 base and 2 bases respectively, with 8 bases between them. The CDR3 loop spans 14 amino acids. CDR1 SGHTA and CDR2 FQGNSA come from the germline V gene.

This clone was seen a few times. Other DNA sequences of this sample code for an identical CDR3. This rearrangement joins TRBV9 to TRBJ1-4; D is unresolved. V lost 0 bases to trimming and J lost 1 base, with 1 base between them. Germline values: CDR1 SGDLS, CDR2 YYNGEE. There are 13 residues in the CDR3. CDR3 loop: CASSVETNEKLFF. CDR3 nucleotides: TGTGCCAGCAGCGTAGAAACTAATGAAAAACTGTTTTTT.

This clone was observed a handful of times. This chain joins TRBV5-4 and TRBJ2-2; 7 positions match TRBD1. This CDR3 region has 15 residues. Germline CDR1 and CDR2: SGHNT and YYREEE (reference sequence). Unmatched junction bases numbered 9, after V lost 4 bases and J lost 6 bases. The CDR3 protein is CASSGPTGLAGELFF. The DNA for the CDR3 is TGTGCCAGCAGCGGACCGACAGGGTTAGCCGGGGAGCTGTTTTTT.

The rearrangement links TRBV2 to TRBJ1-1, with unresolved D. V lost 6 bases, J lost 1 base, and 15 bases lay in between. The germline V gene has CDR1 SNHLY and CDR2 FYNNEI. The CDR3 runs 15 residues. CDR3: CASRSRSGPNTEAFF. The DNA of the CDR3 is TGTGCCAGCAGGAGTCGGTCAGGCCCGAACACTGAAGCTTTCTTT.

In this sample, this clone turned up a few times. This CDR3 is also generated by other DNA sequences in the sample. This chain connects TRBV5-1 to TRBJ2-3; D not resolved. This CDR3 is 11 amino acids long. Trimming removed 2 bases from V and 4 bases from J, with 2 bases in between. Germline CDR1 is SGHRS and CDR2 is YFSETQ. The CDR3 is CASSLADTQYF. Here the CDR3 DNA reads TGCGCCAGCAGCTTAGCAGATACGCAGTATTTT.

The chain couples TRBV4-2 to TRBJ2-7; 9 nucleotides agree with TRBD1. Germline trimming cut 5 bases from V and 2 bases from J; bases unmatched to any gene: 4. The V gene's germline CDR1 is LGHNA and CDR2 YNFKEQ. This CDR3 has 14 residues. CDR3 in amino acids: CASSAGTGTYEQYF. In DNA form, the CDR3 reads TGTGCCAGCAGCGCCGGGACAGGGACCTACGAGCAGTACTTC.

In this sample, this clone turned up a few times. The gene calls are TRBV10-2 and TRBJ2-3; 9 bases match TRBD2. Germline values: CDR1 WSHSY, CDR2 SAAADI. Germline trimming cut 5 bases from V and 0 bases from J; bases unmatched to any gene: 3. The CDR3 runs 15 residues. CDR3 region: CASSLGLASTDTQYF. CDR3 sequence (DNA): TGCGCCAGCAGTCTGGGACTAGCTAGCACAGATACGCAGTATTTT.

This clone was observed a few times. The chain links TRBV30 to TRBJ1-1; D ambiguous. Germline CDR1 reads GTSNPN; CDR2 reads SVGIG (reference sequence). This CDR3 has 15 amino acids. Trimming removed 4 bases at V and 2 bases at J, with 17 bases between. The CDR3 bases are TGTGCCTGGACTGTGAGCCCGATGGCAAACACTGAAGCTTTCTTT. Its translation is CAWTVSPMANTEAFF.

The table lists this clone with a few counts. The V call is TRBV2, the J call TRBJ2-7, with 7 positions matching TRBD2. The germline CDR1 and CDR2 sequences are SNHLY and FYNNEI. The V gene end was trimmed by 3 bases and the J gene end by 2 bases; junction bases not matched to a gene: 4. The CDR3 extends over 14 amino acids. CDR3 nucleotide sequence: TGTGCCAGCAGTGACCGGGCGGGGGCCTACGAGCAGTACTTC. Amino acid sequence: CASSDRAGAYEQYF.

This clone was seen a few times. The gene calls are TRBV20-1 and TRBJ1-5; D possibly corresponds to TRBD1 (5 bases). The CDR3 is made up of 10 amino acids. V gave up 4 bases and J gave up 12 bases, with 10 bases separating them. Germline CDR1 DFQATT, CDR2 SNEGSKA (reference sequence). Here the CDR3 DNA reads TGCAGTGCTACCGACCAGGGCCAGCATTTT. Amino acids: CSATDQGQHF.

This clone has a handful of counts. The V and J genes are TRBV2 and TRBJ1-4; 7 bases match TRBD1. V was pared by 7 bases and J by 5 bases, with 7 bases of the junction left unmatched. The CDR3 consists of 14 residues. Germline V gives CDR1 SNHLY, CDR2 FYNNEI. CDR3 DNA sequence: TGTGCCAGCACCTCCCAGGGGGGGAATGAAAAACTGTTTTTT. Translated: CASTSQGGNEKLFF.

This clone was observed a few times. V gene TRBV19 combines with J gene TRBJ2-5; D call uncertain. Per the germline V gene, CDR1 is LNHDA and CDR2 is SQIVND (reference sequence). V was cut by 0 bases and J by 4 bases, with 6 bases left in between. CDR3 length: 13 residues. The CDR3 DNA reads TGTGCCAGTAGTATAGACCGTTCAGAGACCCAGTACTTC. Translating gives CASSIDRSETQYF.

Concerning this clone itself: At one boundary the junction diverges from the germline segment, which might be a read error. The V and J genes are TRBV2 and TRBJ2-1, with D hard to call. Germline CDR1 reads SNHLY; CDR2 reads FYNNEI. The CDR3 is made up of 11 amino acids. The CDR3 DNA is TGTGCCAGCAGCGCTTTAAATGGGCAGTTCTTC. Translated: CASSALNGQFF.

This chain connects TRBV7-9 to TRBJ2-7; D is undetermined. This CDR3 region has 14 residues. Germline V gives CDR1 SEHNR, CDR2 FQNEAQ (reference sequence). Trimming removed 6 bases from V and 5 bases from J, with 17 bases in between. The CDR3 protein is CASSIGILGDEQYF. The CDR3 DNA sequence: TGTGCCAGCAGTATAGGGATTCTGGGTGACGAGCAGTACTTC.

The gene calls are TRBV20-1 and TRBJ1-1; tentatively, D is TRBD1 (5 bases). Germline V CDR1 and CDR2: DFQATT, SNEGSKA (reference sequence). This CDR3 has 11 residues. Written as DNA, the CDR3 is TGCAGCGGAGCGAGGGGCACTGAAGCTTTCTTT. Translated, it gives CSGARGTEAFF.

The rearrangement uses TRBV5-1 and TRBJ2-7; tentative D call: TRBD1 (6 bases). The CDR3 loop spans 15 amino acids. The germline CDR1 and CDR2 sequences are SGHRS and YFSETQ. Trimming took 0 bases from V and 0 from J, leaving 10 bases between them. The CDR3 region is CASSLEGHDSYEQYF. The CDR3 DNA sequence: TGCGCCAGCAGCTTGGAGGGACACGACTCCTACGAGCAGTACTTC.

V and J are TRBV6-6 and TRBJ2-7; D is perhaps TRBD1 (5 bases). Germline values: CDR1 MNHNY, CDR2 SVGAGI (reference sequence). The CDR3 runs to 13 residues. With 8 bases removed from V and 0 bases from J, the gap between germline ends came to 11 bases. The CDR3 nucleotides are TGTGCCAGCGGGGCGGTGAGCTCCTACGAGCAGTACTTC. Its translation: CASGAVSSYEQYF.

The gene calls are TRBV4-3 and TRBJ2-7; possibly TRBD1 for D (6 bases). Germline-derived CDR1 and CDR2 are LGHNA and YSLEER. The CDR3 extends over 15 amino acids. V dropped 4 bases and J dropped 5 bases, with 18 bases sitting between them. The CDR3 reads CASSRRGTGIHEQYF. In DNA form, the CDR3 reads TGCGCCAGCAGCCGCCGTGGTACAGGGATACACGAGCAGTACTTC.

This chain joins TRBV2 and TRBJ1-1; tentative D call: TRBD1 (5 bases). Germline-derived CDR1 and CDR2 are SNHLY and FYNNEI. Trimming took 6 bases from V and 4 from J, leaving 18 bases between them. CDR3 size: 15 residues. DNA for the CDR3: TGTGCCAGCAGCGCCCGGGGGGGAAGAGGCACTGAAGCTTTCTTT. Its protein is CASSARGGRGTEAFF. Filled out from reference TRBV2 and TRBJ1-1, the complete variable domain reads EPEVTQTPSHQVTQMGQEVILRCVPISNHLYFYWYRQILGQKVEFLVSFYNNEISEKSEIFDDQFSVERPDGSNFTLKIRSTKLEDSAMYFCASSARGGRGTEAFFGQGTRLTVV.

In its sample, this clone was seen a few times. DNA of the CDR3: TGTGCCTGGAGTGGATCCTCTTTTTCCAGCGGACCCACAGATACGCAGTATTTT. Amino acid sequence: CAWSGSSFSSGPTDTQYF. This sequence joins TRBV30 and TRBJ2-3; D is perhaps TRBD2 (5 bases). V lost 1 base, J lost 2 bases, and 22 bases lay in between. Germline CDR1 is GTSNPN and CDR2 is SVGIG (reference sequence). The CDR3 is 18 residues long. Full variable domain (rest looked up from reference TRBV30 and TRBJ2-3): SQTIHQWPATLVQPVGSPLSLECTVEGTSNPNLYWYRQAAGRGLQLLFYSVGIGQISSEVPQNLSASRPQDRQFILSSKKLLLSDSGFYLCAWSGSSFSSGPTDTQYFGPGTRLTVL.

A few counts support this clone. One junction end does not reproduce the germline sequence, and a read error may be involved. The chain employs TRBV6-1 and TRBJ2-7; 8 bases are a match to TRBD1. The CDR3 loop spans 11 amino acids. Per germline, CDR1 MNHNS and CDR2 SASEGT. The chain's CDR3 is CASSLNRDRTF. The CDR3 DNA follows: TGTGCCAGCAGTTTAAACCGGGACAGGACGTTC.

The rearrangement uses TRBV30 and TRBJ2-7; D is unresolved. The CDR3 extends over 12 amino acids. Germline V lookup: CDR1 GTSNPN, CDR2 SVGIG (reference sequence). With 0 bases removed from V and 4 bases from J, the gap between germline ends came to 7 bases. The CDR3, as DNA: TGTGCCTGGAGTGTACCCTCGTACGAGCAGTACTTC. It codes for CAWSVPSYEQYF.